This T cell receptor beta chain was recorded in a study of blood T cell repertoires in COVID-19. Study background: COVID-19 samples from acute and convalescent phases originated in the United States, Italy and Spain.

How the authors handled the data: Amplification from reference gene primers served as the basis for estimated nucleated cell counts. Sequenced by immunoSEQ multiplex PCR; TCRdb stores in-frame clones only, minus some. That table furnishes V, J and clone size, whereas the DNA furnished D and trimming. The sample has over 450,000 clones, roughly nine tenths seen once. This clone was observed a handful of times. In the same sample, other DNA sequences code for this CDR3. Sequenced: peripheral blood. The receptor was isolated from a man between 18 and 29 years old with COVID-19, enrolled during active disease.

The CDR3 DNA follows: TGTGCCAGCAGCCTACAGGGGAACACTGAAGCTTTCTTT. Translating it yields CASSLQGNTEAFF. This sequence joins TRBV7-9 and TRBJ1-1; D is possibly TRBD1 (6 bases). V gave up 5 bases and J gave up 1 base, with 8 bases separating them. The CDR3 is 13 amino acids. CDR1 is SEHNR and CDR2 is FQNEAQ in the germline V gene (reference sequence).